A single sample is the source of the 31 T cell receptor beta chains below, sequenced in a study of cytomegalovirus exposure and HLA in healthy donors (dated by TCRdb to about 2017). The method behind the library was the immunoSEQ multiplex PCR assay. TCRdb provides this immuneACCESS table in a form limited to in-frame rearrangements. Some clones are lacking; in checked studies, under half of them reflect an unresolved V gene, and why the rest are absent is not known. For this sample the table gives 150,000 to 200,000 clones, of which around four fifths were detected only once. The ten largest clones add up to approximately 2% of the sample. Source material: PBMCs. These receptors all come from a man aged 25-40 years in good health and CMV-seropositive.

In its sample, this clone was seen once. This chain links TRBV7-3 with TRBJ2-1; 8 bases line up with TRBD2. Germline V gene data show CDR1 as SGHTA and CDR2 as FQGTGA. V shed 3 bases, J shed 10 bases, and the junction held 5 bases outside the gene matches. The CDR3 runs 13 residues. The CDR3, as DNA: TGTGCCAGCAGCTTCGGGGGGGAAGGAGAGCAGTTCTTC. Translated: CASSFGGEGEQFF.

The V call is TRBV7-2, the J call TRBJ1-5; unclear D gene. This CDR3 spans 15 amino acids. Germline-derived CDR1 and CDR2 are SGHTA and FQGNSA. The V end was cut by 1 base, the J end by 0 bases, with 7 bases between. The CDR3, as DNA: TGTGCCAGCAGCTTAGTGGGCACTAGCAATCAGCCCCAGCATTTT. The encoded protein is CASSLVGTSNQPQHF. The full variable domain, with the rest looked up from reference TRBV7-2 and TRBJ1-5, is GAGVSQSPSNKVTEKGKDVELRCDPISGHTALYWYRQSLGQGLEFLIYFQGNSAPDKSGLPSDRFSAERTGGSVSTLTIQRTQQEDSAVYLCASSLVGTSNQPQHFGDGTRLSIL.

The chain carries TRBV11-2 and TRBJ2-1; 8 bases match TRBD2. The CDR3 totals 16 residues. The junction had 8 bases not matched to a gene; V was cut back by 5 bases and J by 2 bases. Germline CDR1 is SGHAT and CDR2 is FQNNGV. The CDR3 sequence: CASSLGGGTAYNEQFF. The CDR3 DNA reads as TGTGCCAGCAGCCTGGGCGGGGGGACGGCCTACAATGAGCAGTTCTTC.

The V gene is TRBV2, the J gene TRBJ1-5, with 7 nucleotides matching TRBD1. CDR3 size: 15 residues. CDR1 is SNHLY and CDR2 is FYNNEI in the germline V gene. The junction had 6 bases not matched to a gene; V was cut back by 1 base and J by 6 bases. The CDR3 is CASSEDRGFGQPQHF. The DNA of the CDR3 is TGTGCCAGCAGTGAAGACAGGGGCTTCGGTCAGCCCCAGCATTTT.

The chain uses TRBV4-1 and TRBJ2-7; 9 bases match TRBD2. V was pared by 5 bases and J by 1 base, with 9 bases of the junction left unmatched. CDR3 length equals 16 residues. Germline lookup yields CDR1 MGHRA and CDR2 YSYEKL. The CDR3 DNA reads TGCGCCAGCAGCGCATCCAGCGGGGGGCTGTCCTACGAGCAGTACTTC. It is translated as CASSASSGGLSYEQYF.

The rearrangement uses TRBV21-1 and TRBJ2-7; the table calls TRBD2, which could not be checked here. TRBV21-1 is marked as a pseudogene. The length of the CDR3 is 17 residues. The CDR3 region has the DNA TGTGCCAGCAGCAAAAAAAACTACGGGAGGCTGAACTACGAGCAGTACTTC. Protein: CASSKKNYGRLNYEQYF.

CDR3 DNA sequence: TGTGCCAGCTCGCTATTTACCGGGACAGGGGAGAGCTCTGGAAACACCATATATTTT. Its protein product is CASSLFTGTGESSGNTIYF. The V call is TRBV18, the J call TRBJ1-3; 10 nucleotides match TRBD1. Per the germline V gene, CDR1 is KGHSH and CDR2 is LQKENI. V lost 6 bases to trimming and J lost 0 bases; unmatched junction nucleotides: 14. The CDR3 length is 19 residues. Together with reference TRBV18 and TRBJ1-3, the CDR3 gives the full variable domain: NAGVMQNPRHLVRRRGQEARLRCSPMKGHSHVYWYRQLPEEGLKFMVYLQKENIIDESGMPKERFSAEFPKEGPSILRIQQVVRGDSAAYFCASSLFTGTGESSGNTIYFGEGSWLTVV.

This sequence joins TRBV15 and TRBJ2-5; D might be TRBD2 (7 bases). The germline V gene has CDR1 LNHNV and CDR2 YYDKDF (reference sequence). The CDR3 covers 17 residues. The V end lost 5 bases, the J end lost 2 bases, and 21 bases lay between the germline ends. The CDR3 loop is CATSGGAGPTPQETQYF. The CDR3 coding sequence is TGTGCCACCAGCGGGGGGGCCGGACCGACCCCGCAAGAGACCCAGTACTTC.

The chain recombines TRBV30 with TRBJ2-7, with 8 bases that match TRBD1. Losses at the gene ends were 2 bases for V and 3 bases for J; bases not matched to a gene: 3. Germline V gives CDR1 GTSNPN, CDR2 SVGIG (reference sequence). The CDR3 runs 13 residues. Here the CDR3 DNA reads TGTGCCTGGAGTATACAGGGGGACTACGAGCAGTACTTC. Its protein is CAWSIQGDYEQYF.

CDR3 protein: CASSEPDRGYEKLFF. The CDR3 nucleotides are TGTGCCAGCAGCGAACCGGACAGGGGCTATGAAAAACTGTTTTTT. The V and J genes are TRBV6-6 and TRBJ1-4; 9 positions match TRBD1. The CDR3 loop spans 15 amino acids. CDR1 is MNHNY and CDR2 is SVGAGI in the germline V gene (reference sequence). V was clipped by 6 bases and J by 6 bases; unmatched bases: 8.

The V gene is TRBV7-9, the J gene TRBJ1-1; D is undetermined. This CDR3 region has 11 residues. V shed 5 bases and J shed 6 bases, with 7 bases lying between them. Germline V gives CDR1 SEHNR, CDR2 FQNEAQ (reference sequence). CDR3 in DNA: TGTGCCAGCAGCAGAGTCCCTGAAGCTTTCTTT. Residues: CASSRVPEAFF.

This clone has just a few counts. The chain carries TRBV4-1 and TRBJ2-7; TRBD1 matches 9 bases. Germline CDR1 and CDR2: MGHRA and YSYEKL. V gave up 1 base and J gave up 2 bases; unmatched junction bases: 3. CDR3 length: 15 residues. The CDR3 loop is CASSQGGTGTYEQYF. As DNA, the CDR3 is TGCGCCAGCAGCCAAGGCGGGACAGGGACCTACGAGCAGTACTTC.

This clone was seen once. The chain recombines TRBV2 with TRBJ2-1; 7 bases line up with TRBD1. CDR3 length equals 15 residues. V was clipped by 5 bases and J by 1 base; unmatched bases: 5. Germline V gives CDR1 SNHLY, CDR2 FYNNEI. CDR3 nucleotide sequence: TGTGCCAGCAGTTTACAGGGGAATTCCTACAATGAGCAGTTCTTC. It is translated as CASSLQGNSYNEQFF.

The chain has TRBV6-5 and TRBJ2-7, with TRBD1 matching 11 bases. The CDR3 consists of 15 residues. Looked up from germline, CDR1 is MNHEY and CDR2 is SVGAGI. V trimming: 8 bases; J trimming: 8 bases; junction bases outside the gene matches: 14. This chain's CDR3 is CASGQGAAGPGKQYF. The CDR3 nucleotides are TGTGCCAGCGGACAGGGGGCAGCGGGGCCCGGGAAGCAGTACTTC.

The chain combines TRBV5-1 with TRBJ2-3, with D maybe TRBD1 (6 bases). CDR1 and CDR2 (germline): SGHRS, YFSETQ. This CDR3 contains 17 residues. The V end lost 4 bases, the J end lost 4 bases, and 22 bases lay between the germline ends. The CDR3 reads CASSLPDRWELADTQYF. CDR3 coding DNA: TGCGCCAGCAGCCTGCCTGACAGGTGGGAATTGGCAGATACGCAGTATTTT.

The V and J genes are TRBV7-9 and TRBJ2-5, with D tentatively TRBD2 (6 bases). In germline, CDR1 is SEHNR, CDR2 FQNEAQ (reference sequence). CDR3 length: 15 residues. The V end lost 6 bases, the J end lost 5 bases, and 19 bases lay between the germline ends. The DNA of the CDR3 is TGTGCCAGCAGTCCCGCGGGGAGCCACGATGAGACCCAGTACTTC. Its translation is CASSPAGSHDETQYF.

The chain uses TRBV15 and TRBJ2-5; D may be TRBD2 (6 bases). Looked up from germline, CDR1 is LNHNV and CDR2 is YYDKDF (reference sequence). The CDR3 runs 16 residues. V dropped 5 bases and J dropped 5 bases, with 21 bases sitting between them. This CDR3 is CATSRRRGMNLETQYF. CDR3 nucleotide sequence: TGTGCCACCAGCCGACGACGGGGGATGAACTTGGAGACCCAGTACTTC.

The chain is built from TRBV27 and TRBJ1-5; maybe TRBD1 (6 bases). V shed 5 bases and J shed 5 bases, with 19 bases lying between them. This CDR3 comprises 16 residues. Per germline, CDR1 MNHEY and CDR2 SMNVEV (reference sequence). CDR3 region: CASSPSAGDDHQPQHF. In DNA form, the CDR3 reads TGTGCCAGCAGTCCCTCGGCAGGGGACGATCATCAGCCCCAGCATTTT.

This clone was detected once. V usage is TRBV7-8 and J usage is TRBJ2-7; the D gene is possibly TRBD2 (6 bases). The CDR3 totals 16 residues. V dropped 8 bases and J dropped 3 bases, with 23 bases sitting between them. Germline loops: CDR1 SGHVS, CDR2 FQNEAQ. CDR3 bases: TGTGCCAGCCGGTGGGGCGGGGCTGCGAGGGACTACGAGCAGTACTTC. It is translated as CASRWGGAARDYEQYF.

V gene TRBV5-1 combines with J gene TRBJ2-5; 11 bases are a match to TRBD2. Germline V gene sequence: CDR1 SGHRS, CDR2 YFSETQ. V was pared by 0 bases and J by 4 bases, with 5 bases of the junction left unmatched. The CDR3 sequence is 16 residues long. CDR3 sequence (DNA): TGCGCCAGCAGCTTGGCCCTAGCGGGGGGTGGAGAGACCCAGTACTTC. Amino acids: CASSLALAGGGETQYF.

CDR3 residues: CASSAGSPTDTQYF. CDR3 nucleotide sequence: TGCGCCAGCAGTGCGGGGTCCCCCACAGATACGCAGTATTTT. The V and J genes are TRBV10-1 and TRBJ2-3; tentative D call: TRBD2 (5 bases). Germline assignment: CDR1 WNHNN and CDR2 SYGVQD (reference sequence). Trimming removed 4 bases from V and 2 bases from J, with 10 bases in between. The CDR3 sequence is 14 residues long.

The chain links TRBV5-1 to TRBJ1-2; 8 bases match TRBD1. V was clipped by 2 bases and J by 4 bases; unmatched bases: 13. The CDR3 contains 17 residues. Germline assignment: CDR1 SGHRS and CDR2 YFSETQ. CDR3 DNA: TGCGCCAGCAGCTTCACAGGGGGTGACGCTATACGCTATGGCTACACCTTC. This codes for CASSFTGGDAIRYGYTF.

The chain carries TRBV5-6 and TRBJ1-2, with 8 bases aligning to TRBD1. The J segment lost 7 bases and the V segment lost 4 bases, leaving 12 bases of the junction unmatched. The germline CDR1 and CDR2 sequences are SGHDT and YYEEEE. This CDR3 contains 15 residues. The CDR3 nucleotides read TGTGCCAGCAGCCTACGACAGGGGCCCTATGGTGGCTACACCTTC. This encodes CASSLRQGPYGGYTF.

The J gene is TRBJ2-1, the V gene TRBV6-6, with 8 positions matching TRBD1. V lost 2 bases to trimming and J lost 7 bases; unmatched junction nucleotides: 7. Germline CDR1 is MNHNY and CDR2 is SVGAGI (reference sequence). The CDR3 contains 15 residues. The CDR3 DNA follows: TGTGCCAGCAGTTACGACAGGGGAAGCGAGAATGAGCAGTTCTTC. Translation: CASSYDRGSENEQFF.

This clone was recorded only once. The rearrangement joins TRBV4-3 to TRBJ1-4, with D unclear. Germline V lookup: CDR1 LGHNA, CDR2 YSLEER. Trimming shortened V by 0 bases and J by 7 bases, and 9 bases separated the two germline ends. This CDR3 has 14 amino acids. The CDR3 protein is CASSQETVFEKLFF. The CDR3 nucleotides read TGCGCCAGCAGCCAAGAAACAGTTTTTGAAAAACTGTTTTTT.

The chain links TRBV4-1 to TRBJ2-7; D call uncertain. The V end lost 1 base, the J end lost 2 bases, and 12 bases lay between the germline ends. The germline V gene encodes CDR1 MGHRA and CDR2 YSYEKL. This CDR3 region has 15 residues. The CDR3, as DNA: TGCGCCAGCAGCCAAGTTTCGCAGGCTACCTACGAGCAGTACTTC. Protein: CASSQVSQATYEQYF.

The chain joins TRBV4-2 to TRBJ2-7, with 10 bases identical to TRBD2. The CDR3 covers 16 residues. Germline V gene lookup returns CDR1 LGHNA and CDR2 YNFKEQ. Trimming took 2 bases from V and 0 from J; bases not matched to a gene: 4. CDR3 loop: CASSQTTSGASYEQYF. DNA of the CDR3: TGTGCCAGCAGCCAAACCACTAGCGGGGCCTCCTACGAGCAGTACTTC.

DNA of the CDR3: TGTGCCAGCAGTGTCCCCGGGACTACCTACGAGCAGTACTTC. It codes for CASSVPGTTYEQYF. This sequence joins TRBV6-5 and TRBJ2-7; 7 nucleotides match TRBD2. The CDR3 has 14 residues. Germline-derived CDR1 and CDR2 are MNHEY and SVGAGI. The junction had 6 bases not matched to a gene; V was cut back by 5 bases and J by 2 bases.

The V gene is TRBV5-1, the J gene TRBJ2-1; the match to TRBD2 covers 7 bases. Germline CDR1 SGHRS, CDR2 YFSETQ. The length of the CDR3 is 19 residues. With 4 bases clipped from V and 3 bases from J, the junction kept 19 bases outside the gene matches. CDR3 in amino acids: CASSPVNSGRDGGYNEQFF. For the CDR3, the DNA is TGCGCCAGCAGCCCCGTCAATAGCGGGCGGGACGGAGGCTACAATGAGCAGTTCTTC.

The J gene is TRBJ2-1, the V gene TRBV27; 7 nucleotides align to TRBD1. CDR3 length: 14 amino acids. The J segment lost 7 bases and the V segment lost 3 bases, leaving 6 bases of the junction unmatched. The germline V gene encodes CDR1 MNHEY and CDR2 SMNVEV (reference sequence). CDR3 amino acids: CASSFTGARNEQFF. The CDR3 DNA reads TGTGCCAGCAGTTTCACAGGGGCGAGGAATGAGCAGTTCTTC.

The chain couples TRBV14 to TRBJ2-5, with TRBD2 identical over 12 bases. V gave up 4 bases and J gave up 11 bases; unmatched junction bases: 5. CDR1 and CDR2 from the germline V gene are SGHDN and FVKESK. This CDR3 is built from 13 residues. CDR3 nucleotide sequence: TGTGCCAGCAGCCCAAGACTAGCGGGGGAACAGTACTTC. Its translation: CASSPRLAGEQYF.